This TCR beta chain emerged from a study of T cell repertoires in cytomegalovirus infection. Study details: Public TCR beta signatures provided an indication of both CMV infection and a matching HLA type.

This CDR3 has 13 amino acids. Germline CDR1 is DFQATT and CDR2 is SNEGSKA (reference sequence). V lost 0 bases, J lost 2 bases, and 7 bases lay in between. In its sample, this clonotype was seen many times. Its antigen is currently unknown. General study findings and limits: Cumulative public TCR beta family frequency identified CMV carriers with the relevant HLA. CMV-specific TCR beta clonotypes restricted by HLA-C were the ones dominating the ex vivo response.

TCRdb re-derived calls from the reads in MiXCR, one entry per CDR3 protein. The table records 100,000 to 150,000 distinct CDR3 sequences, approximately 9.2% of them present only once. Sequencing used PBMCs. The receptor comes from a human donor in good health (CMV status not recorded). Some clones in this sample may be carry-over from other donors' samples. This chain uses TRBV20-1 with TRBJ1-2, with no clear D. The CDR3 reads CSAREPANYGYTF. The CDR3 nucleotides read TGCAGTGCTAGAGAGCCGGCAAACTATGGCTACACCTTC.